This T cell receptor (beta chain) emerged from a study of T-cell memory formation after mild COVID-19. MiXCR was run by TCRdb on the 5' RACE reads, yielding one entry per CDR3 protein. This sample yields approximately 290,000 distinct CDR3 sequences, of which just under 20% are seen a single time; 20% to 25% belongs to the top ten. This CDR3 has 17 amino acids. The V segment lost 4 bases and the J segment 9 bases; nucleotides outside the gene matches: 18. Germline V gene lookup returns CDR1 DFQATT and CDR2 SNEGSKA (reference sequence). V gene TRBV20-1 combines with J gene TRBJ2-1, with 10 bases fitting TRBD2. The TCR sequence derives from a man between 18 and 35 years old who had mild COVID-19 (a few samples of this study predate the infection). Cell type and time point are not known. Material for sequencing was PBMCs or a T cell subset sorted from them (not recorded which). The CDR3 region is CSATALRLAGAKGEQFF. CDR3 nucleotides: TGCAGTGCTACCGCCCTCAGGCTAGCGGGGGCCAAGGGTGAGCAGTTCTTC.